This T cell receptor (beta chain) was sequenced during a study of cytomegalovirus exposure and HLA in healthy donors. Study-level points and caveats: The availability of immune exposure information extended only to CMV serostatus. Overall, roughly 150 TCR beta chains were annotated as cytomegalovirus-associated. A classifier reportedly called cytomegalovirus status with high sensitivity and specificity.

The germline V gene has CDR1 GTSNPN and CDR2 SVGIG (reference sequence). Trimming stripped 0 bases from V and 5 bases from J, with 22 bases between. The CDR3 length is 17 residues. Remarks on this clone: Antigen unknown.

Primers: 60 Vbeta forward and 13 Jbeta reverse. Sequencing was performed with immunoSEQ multiplex PCR; in TCRdb, only in-frame clones are kept and a portion is missing. The table has 150,000 to 200,000 clones, 80% to 90% seen once. The sample was PBMCs. The clonotype originates from a man in his late teens or twenties in good health and CMV-seropositive. The chain couples TRBV30 to TRBJ2-5; a possible D gene is TRBD2 (6 bases). This CDR3 is CAWSVHLGGVVAETQYF. The CDR3 nucleotides are TGTGCCTGGAGTGTCCACTTGGGCGGGGTGGTCGCGGAGACCCAGTACTTC.